A selection of T cell receptor beta chains follows, all from one sample in a study of T cell responses to AZD1222 COVID-19 vaccine. Some clones are missing from TCRdb's copy, which holds only in-frame ones; the method was immunoSEQ multiplex PCR. The sample contains 130,000 to 150,000 clones, about 90% of which appear only once. This specimen was peripheral blood, taken on day 0 of AZD1222 vaccination. All receptors come from an adult in good health. Each CDR3 is given with its conserved first and last residue. A D gene is named only where the DNA matches it firmly. The size of a clone is reported for some rows only, either as once, few or many, or as a class for expanded clones.

cdr3_aa cdr3_nt v_call clone_size d_call j_call
CASSSFRDRLKSGGYTF TGTGCCAGCAGCTCCTTCCGGGACAGGTTAAAATCAGGGGGCTACACCTTC TRBV7-9 once TRBD1 TRBJ1-2
CASSWSSGNTIYF TGTGCCAGCAGTTGGTCCTCTGGAAACACCATATATTTT TRBV2 - - TRBJ1-3
CASSMGQIQTGELFF TGTGCCAGCAGCATGGGACAGATACAAACCGGGGAGCTGTTTTTT TRBV4-2 - TRBD1 TRBJ2-2
CASSYSTVYGYTF TGTGCCAGCAGTTACTCGACTGTGTATGGCTACACCTTC TRBV6-5 once - TRBJ1-2
CATSREGGEGSPLHF TGTGCCACCAGCAGAGAAGGGGGGGAAGGTTCACCCCTCCACTTT TRBV15 - - TRBJ1-6
CASSLMGQGGYNSPLHF TGTGCCAGCAGCTTAATGGGACAGGGGGGGTATAATTCACCCCTCCACTTT TRBV7-6 - TRBD1 TRBJ1-6
CASSRGLTGEDGELFF TGTGCCAGTAGTAGGGGGTTGACAGGGGAGGACGGGGAGCTGTTTTTT TRBV19 - TRBD1 TRBJ2-2
CASSLPSGGTDTQYF TGTGCCAGCAGCTTACCTAGCGGGGGCACAGATACGCAGTATTTT TRBV7-9 once TRBD2 TRBJ2-3
CASSLQGGGNNYGYTF TGTGCCAGCAGCTTACAGGGCGGGGGAAATAACTATGGCTACACCTTC TRBV7-2 - - TRBJ1-2
CASSQENGAGGLKDEQFF TGTGCCAGCAGCCAAGAGAATGGGGCGGGGGGGCTTAAGGATGAGCAGTTCTTC TRBV4-2 once TRBD2 TRBJ2-1
CSVVPGGGNEQFF TGCAGCGTAGTTCCGGGAGGGGGCAATGAGCAGTTCTTC TRBV29-1 - TRBD2 TRBJ2-1
CASSPDRGETQYF TGTGCCAGCAGCCCCGACAGGGGAGAGACCCAGTACTTC TRBV12-3/TRBV12-4 - TRBD1 TRBJ2-5
CASSEDRIYNSPLHF TGTGCCAGCAGTGAAGACAGGATCTATAATTCACCCCTCCACTTT TRBV2 - - TRBJ1-6
CASSSPYNEQFF TGTGCCAGCAGCTCACCCTACAATGAGCAGTTCTTC TRBV7-6 - - TRBJ2-1
CASSGLTGNQETQYF TGTGCCAGCAGTGGCCTAACAGGGAACCAAGAGACCCAGTACTTC TRBV2 - - TRBJ2-5
CASSLVGRAYNNEQFF TGTGCCAGCAGCTTGGTAGGGAGGGCCTACAATAATGAGCAGTTCTTC TRBV5-4 once TRBD2 TRBJ2-1
CASSTSRDNFNQPQHF TGTGCCAGCAGCACGTCCCGGGACAACTTTAATCAGCCCCAGCATTTT TRBV7-2 - - TRBJ1-5
CASSLVGRGGGTEAFF TGTGCCAGCAGCTTAGTAGGCAGGGGGGGTGGCACTGAAGCTTTCTTT TRBV7-9 - TRBD1 TRBJ1-1
CASGYTEAFF TGTGCCAGCGGGTACACTGAAGCTTTCTTT TRBV6-5 - - TRBJ1-1
CASSYSSRGPYQPQHF TGTGCCAGCAGTTACTCGAGTAGGGGTCCTTATCAGCCCCAGCATTTT TRBV6-2/TRBV6-3 - - TRBJ1-5
CSVVVALSSYEQYF TGCAGCGTTGTGGTAGCACTTAGCTCCTACGAGCAGTACTTC TRBV29-1 - - TRBJ2-7
CATSGGRAGLDSGGRYNEQFF TGTGCCACCAGCGGAGGTCGTGCAGGGCTGGATAGCGGGGGTCGCTACAATGAGCAGTTCTTC TRBV15 - TRBD2 TRBJ2-1
CASSQEPRQAGVRSPLHF TGTGCCAGCAGCCAAGAGCCTAGGCAGGCAGGGGTGCGGTCACCCCTCCACTTT TRBV4-2 - - TRBJ1-6
CASSSWDSNLAGNTIYF TGTGCCAGCAGTTCCTGGGACTCAAATTTGGCTGGAAACACCATATATTTT TRBV28 - - TRBJ1-3
CAIKSGGPDTQYF TGTGCCATCAAGTCGGGAGGGCCAGATACGCAGTATTTT TRBV10-3 - TRBD2 TRBJ2-3
CASSRQGDEKLFF TGTGCCAGCAGCCGACAGGGGGATGAAAAACTGTTTTTT TRBV27 - TRBD1 TRBJ1-4
CASRGDREFRTGGYTF TGTGCCAGCAGAGGGGACAGGGAGTTTAGGACTGGCGGCTACACCTTC TRBV5-4 - TRBD1 TRBJ1-2
CASSPAGGHEQYF TGTGCCAGCTCACCAGCAGGGGGCCACGAGCAGTACTTC TRBV18 - TRBD1 TRBJ2-7
CASTPDRVRINSPLHF TGTGCCAGCACACCGGACAGGGTGAGGATAAATTCACCCCTCCACTTT TRBV2 - TRBD1 TRBJ1-6
CASSSRGSGEQFF TGTGCCAGCAGTTCTAGGGGCTCCGGGGAGCAGTTCTTC TRBV7-2 - - TRBJ2-1
CASSARGRTGELFF TGTGCCAGCAGCGCGCGGGGGAGAACCGGGGAGCTGTTTTTT TRBV6-2/TRBV6-3 - TRBD2 TRBJ2-2
CASSLETGSYGYTF TGTGCCAGCAGCTTAGAGACAGGGAGCTATGGCTACACCTTC TRBV11-2 - TRBD1 TRBJ1-2
CASRWTGGSYEQYF TGTGCCAGCAGATGGACAGGGGGGTCCTACGAGCAGTACTTC TRBV27 - TRBD1 TRBJ2-7
CASSQRLLAGSQETQYF TGTGCCAGCAGCCAACGGCTACTAGCGGGAAGTCAGGAGACCCAGTACTTC TRBV14 - TRBD2 TRBJ2-5
CASSQSAYGNEQFF TGTGCCAGCAGCCAATCGGCTTACGGCAATGAGCAGTTCTTC TRBV14 - - TRBJ2-1
CASSVQQGSGELFF TGTGCCAGCAGCGTTCAACAGGGGTCCGGGGAGCTGTTTTTT TRBV6-5 once TRBD1 TRBJ2-2
CASIFRGGYTF TGTGCCAGCATATTTAGGGGTGGCTACACCTTC TRBV6-5 - - TRBJ1-2
CASSRGTGRNQPQHF TGTGCCAGCAGCCGGGGGACAGGTAGAAATCAGCCCCAGCATTTT TRBV5-4 - TRBD1 TRBJ1-5
CASSLRPGVNEQFF TGTGCCAGCAGCTTAAGGCCAGGGGTCAATGAGCAGTTCTTC TRBV11-3 - - TRBJ2-1
CASSYGLAGGGEQYF TGTGCCAGCAGTTACGGACTAGCGGGAGGAGGCGAGCAGTACTTC TRBV6-5 - TRBD2 TRBJ2-7
CASSPQGEKLFF TGCGCCAGCAGCCCCCAGGGGGAAAAACTGTTTTTT TRBV4-1 - - TRBJ1-4
CASSQSTSGTNEKLFF TGCGCCAGCAGCCAATCCACCTCCGGGACCAACGAAAAACTGTTTTTT TRBV4-1 - - TRBJ1-4
CASSLALAAYNEQFF TGTGCCAGCAGCTTAGCTTTGGCAGCCTACAATGAGCAGTTCTTC TRBV7-2 - - TRBJ2-1
CASVGAKDTQYF TGTGCCTCCGTAGGGGCAAAAGATACGCAGTATTTT TRBV12-3/TRBV12-4 few - TRBJ2-3
CASSLDPQGASQPQHF TGTGCCAGCAGCTTAGACCCACAGGGCGCAAGTCAGCCCCAGCATTTT TRBV7-8 - - TRBJ1-5
CASSLATDYGYTF TGTGCCAGCAGCTTGGCCACGGACTACGGCTACACCTTC TRBV7-6 - - TRBJ1-2
CASSSPWGQGVRNTF TGTGCCAGCAGTTCCCCTTGGGGACAGGGGGTTCGTAACACCTTC TRBV6-5 once TRBD1 TRBJ1-2
CASSPRNEQFF TGTGCCAGCTCTCCCCGCAATGAGCAGTTCTTC TRBV18 - - TRBJ2-1
CASSFSALDEQFF TGCGCCAGCAGCTTTTCCGCTCTTGATGAGCAGTTCTTC TRBV4-1 - - TRBJ2-1
CASSGLFAGYTF TGTGCCAGCAGCGGGCTCTTTGCGGGCTACACCTTC TRBV12-3/TRBV12-4 few - TRBJ1-2
CASSLEGQGVTDTQYF TGTGCCAGCAGCTTGGAGGGACAGGGTGTGACAGATACGCAGTATTTT TRBV5-6 - TRBD1 TRBJ2-3
CASSQDPTDGTDTQYF TGTGCCAGCAGCCAAGATCCTACTGACGGCACAGATACGCAGTATTTT TRBV4-2 - - TRBJ2-3
CASRAQGYNSPLHF TGTGCCAGCAGGGCACAGGGGTATAATTCACCCCTCCACTTT TRBV7-4 - TRBD1 TRBJ1-6
CASSFSGTHMNTEAFF TGTGCCAGCAGTTTCTCCGGGACACATATGAACACTGAAGCTTTCTTT TRBV27 - - TRBJ1-1
CASSSVAQGQPQHF TGTGCCAGCAGTAGTGTGGCCCAGGGTCAGCCCCAGCATTTT TRBV27 - - TRBJ1-5
CASSFGGAYTEAFF TGTGCCAGCAGCTTCGGGGGCGCGTACACTGAAGCTTTCTTT TRBV5-4 - - TRBJ1-1
CASSPGAGDYGYTF TGTGCCAGCTCACCAGGGGCAGGCGACTATGGCTACACCTTC TRBV18 once - TRBJ1-2
CASSHRGSGGLREAFF TGTGCCAGCAGCCACAGAGGCTCAGGGGGCCTACGAGAAGCTTTCTTT TRBV3-1/TRBV3-2 - TRBD1 TRBJ1-1